Here is one T cell receptor (beta chain) with its context. The target antigen is unknown. The record originates from a study of blood T cells in healthy people across ages. Study outcomes and limitations: Donor CMV infection status was unknown, possibly confounding age-related changes in expanded clonotypes.

The ends were cut back, 3 bases at V and 4 bases at J, with 11 bases in the middle. Germline values: CDR1 MDHEN, CDR2 SYDVKM. The CDR3 has 14 residues. Then a second PCR, running about 6 to 11 cycles, was carried out with a sample-barcoded 5' primer and a J-beta primer mix. TCRdb re-called the 5' RACE reads with MiXCR, one entry per CDR3 protein. Seen here are about 1,400,000 distinct CDR3 sequences, 40% to 50% observed once, and the top ten hold 7.9%. Sequenced input: blood. The TCR comes from a woman between 18 and 30 years old in good health. The chain links TRBV28 to TRBJ2-3; D is unresolved. The CDR3: CASSFASKADTQYF. CDR3 sequence (DNA): TGTGCCAGCAGTTTCGCATCGAAAGCAGATACGCAGTATTTT.